These T cell receptor beta chains were read from a single sample in a study of PD-1 blockade in classical Hodgkin lymphoma. Libraries were prepared by immunoSEQ multiplex PCR; TCRdb keeps only in-frame clonotypes and omits some of them. The sample yields about 41,000 clones, nearly 70% seen once. This specimen consisted of peripheral blood mononuclear cells (PBMCs), obtained before the fourth cycle of nivolumab. All receptors come from a human donor with classical Hodgkin lymphoma. Both conserved end residues are part of each CDR3. Fields, in order: J gene, V gene, CDR3 protein.

J: TRBJ2-1
V: TRBV19
CDR3: CASSIGGLGNEQFF

J: TRBJ2-1
V: TRBV4-1
CDR3: CASSLRQGTWKDEQFF

J: TRBJ2-1
V: TRBV7-6
CDR3: CASSLPGQGYEQFF

J: TRBJ2-3
V: TRBV6-1
CDR3: CASPGTSGNTDTQYF

J: TRBJ2-5
V: TRBV29-1
CDR3: CSVDGTGWDLGTQYF

J: TRBJ2-6
V: TRBV19
CDR3: CASSITVLPGANVLTF

J: TRBJ2-7
V: TRBV27
CDR3: CASSTYGGAGAYEQYF

J: TRBJ2-5
V: TRBV6-1
CDR3: CASSDGEAQETQYF

J: TRBJ2-3
V: TRBV7-6
CDR3: CASSLSGGVTDTQYF

J: TRBJ1-2
V: TRBV6-1
CDR3: CASSRASNYGYTF

J: TRBJ2-1
V: TRBV7-9
CDR3: CASSSTSGVYNEQFF